The 9 T cell receptor beta chains in this list originate from one sample, sequenced in a study of T cells in Graves' hyperthyroidism and ophthalmopathy. Amplified regions were TCR beta CDR3 sequences from RNA transcripts. When the TCR CDR3 underwent first-round RT-PCR, the HTBI primer set was used. TCRdb passed the multiplex PCR reads through MiXCR, listing each CDR3 protein once. The data contain fewer than 700,000 distinct CDR3 sequences, 16% of them singletons. Specimen: blood. These TCRs come from a young woman with Graves' hyperthyroidism.

The J gene is TRBJ2-5, the V gene TRBV4-1, with D possibly TRBD2 on 5 matching bases. This CDR3 comprises 14 residues. The V end was cut by 2 bases, the J end by 1 base, with 8 bases between. CDR1 and CDR2 (germline): MGHRA, YSYEKL. The DNA of the CDR3 is TGCGCCAGCAGCCAAAGGGAGTTCCAAGAGACCCAGTACTTC. Translation gives CASSQREFQETQYF.

This clonotype was picked up one time. The conserved phenylalanine or tryptophan normally closing the CDR3 is absent here, so this likely arose from a read error. CDR3 residues: CASSYVIPPPNEQFS. In nucleotides, the CDR3 is TGTGCCAGCAGCTACGTAATTCCCCCCCCGAATGAGCAGTTCTCC. The chain couples TRBV12-3 or TRBV12-4 to TRBJ2-1; D is uncertain. V shed 6 bases and J shed 7 bases, with 19 bases lying between them. The CDR3 spans 15 residues.

This clonotype was seen more than once but under ten times. V is TRBV30 and J is TRBJ2-2, with TRBD1 matching 9 bases. Germline lookup yields CDR1 GTSNPN and CDR2 SVGIG (reference sequence). This CDR3 contains 17 residues. Germline trimming cut 3 bases from V and 6 bases from J; bases unmatched to any gene: 14. The CDR3 region has the DNA TGTGCCTGGAGGCTCAACCAGGGACAGGGTTTGGCCGGGGAGCTGTTTTTT. Protein: CAWRLNQGQGLAGELFF.

The table lists this clonotype with many counts. The genes are TRBV6-1 and TRBJ1-5, with D maybe TRBD1 (5 bases). Germline V gene sequence: CDR1 MNHNS, CDR2 SASEGT. This CDR3 region has 16 residues. Trimming took 6 bases from V and 2 from J, leaving 17 bases between them. Here the CDR3 reads CASRDNSGIRNQPQHF. The CDR3 nucleotides read TGTGCCAGCAGGGACAACAGCGGCATCCGCAATCAGCCCCAGCATTTT.

This clonotype was picked up many times. This chain connects TRBV11-2 to TRBJ2-4; D is undetermined. The CDR3 is 17 amino acids. Germline V gene lookup returns CDR1 SGHAT and CDR2 FQNNGV. Trimming pared 1 base from V and 0 bases from J, leaving 13 bases between. The CDR3 sequence is CASSLVAAVIAKNIQYF. DNA for the CDR3: TGTGCCAGCAGCTTAGTTGCGGCGGTCATAGCCAAAAACATTCAGTACTTC. The full variable domain, in which reference TRBV11-2 and TRBJ2-4 provide the parts outside the CDR3, is EAGVAQSPRYKIIEKRQSVAFWCNPISGHATLYWYQQILGQGPKLLIQFQNNGVVDDSQLPKDRFSAERLKGVDSTLKIQPAKLEDSAVYLCASSLVAAVIAKNIQYFGAGTRLSVL.

The table lists this clonotype with a few counts. The V gene is TRBV5-1, the J gene TRBJ1-2; D is possibly TRBD1 (6 bases). The CDR3 extends over 16 amino acids. The V and J ends lost 0 bases and 8 bases respectively, with 20 bases between them. Germline-derived CDR1 and CDR2 are SGHRS and YFSETQ. The CDR3 DNA reads as TGCGCCAGCAGCTTGGAGTCTGCGGGGGCAGGCTACGGCTACACCTTC. Translating gives CASSLESAGAGYGYTF.

This clonotype was recorded at least ten times. The chain has TRBV6-5 and TRBJ2-5; D might be TRBD1 (7 bases). Germline CDR1 reads MNHEY; CDR2 reads SVGAGI. The length of the CDR3 is 13 residues. Deletions cut 2 bases from V and 9 bases from J, with 13 bases between. CDR3: CASSYRRGLAQYF. CDR3 nucleotide sequence: TGTGCCAGCAGTTACAGGAGGGGGCTGGCCCAGTACTTC.

This clonotype was seen ten or more times. J is TRBJ2-7 and V is TRBV28; 7 nucleotides line up with TRBD1. Trimming cost V 5 bases and J 2 bases; bases outside gene matches: 12. This CDR3 is built from 16 residues. CDR1 MDHEN and CDR2 SYDVKM come from the germline V gene. CDR3 DNA: TGTGCCAGCAGTACACGAGACAGGGCCCCTACCTACGAGCAGTACTTC. The encoded protein is CASSTRDRAPTYEQYF.

This clonotype was observed at least ten times. The gene calls are TRBV12-3 or TRBV12-4 and TRBJ1-5; 8 bases map to TRBD1. The CDR3 is 16 residues long. The ends lost 5 bases at V and 10 bases at J; junction bases unmatched: 16. For the CDR3, the DNA is TGTGCCAGCAGTCTGACAGGGGCTCTACCCCTGGATCCCCAGCATTTT. Encoded protein: CASSLTGALPLDPQHF.